The T cell receptor beta chain under discussion was sequenced for a study of blood T cell repertoires in COVID-19. Unmatched junction bases numbered 7, after V lost 5 bases and J lost 1 base. The CDR3 has 16 residues. Germline lookup yields CDR1 MNHEY and CDR2 SVGEGT. The repertoire was sequenced with immunoSEQ multiplex PCR; TCRdb's copy has only in-frame clones and lacks some. The data hold around 300,000 clones, with 88% observed a single time. This sequence originates from a man aged 18 to 30 with active or convalescent COVID-19. The genes are TRBV6-2 or TRBV6-3 and TRBJ1-1, with TRBD1 identical over 10 bases. The specimen was peripheral blood. DNA for the CDR3: TGTGCCAGCAGTACCAGGACAGGGGGTTGGAACACTGAAGCTTTCTTT. It specifies CASSTRTGGWNTEAFF.